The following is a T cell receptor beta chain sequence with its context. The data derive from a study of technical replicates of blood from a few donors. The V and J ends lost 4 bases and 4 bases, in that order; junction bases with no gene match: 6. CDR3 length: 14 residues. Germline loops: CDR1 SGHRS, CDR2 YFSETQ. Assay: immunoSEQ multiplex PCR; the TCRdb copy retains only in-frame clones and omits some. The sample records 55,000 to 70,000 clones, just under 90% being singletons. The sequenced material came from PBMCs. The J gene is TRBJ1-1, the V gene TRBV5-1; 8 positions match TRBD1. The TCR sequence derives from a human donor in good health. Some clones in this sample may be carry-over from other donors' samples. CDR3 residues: CASSIQGGGTEAFF. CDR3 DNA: TGCGCCAGCAGCATACAGGGGGGCGGCACTGAAGCTTTCTTT.